The entry below describes one TCR beta chain. Per the study methods: Amplification of reference gene primers was used by the study to estimate nucleated cell counts. Clones were read by immunoSEQ multiplex PCR, and TCRdb kept only the in-frame ones, dropping some. V, J and clone size are those of that table, while D and trimming were read from the DNA. The top ten clones hold 9.4% of a sample with about 280,000 clones, around 90% of them seen once. The data derive from a study of blood T cell repertoires in COVID-19. Study summary: From the United States, Italy and Spain came samples of acute and convalescent COVID-19. T cells, B-cell-depleted T cells, or PBMCs supplied cDNA or gDNA.

Sequenced material: peripheral blood. This receptor was obtained from a man between 18 and 29 years old with active or convalescent COVID-19.

CDR3 coding DNA: TGTGCCAGCGGCTACAGGGGGGATGAGCAGTTCTTC. Translating gives CASGYRGDEQFF. The chain has TRBV6-4 and TRBJ2-1; TRBD1 aligns across 8 bases. With 8 bases clipped from V and 8 bases from J, the junction kept 5 bases outside the gene matches. Germline V gene data show CDR1 as MRHNA and CDR2 as SNTAGT. CDR3 size: 12 residues.